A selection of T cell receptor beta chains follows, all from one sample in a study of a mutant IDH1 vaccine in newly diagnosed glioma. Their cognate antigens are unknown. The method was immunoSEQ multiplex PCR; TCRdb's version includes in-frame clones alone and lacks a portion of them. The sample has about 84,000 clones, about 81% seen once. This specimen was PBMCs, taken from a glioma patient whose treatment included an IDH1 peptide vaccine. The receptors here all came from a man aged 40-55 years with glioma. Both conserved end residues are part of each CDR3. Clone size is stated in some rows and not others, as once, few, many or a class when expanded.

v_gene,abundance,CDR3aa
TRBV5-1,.,CASSFEGGIEAFF
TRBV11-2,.,CASSFGVGETQYF
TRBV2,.,CASSWTGGNEQFF
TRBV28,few,CASSADNWDTQYF
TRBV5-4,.,CASSLPSGDLTDTQYF
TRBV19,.,CASSISRTNYGYTF
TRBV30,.,CAWRIPTSTGELFF
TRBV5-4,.,CASSLPTRPSHEQFF
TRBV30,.,CAWGDRRGSPLHF
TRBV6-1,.,CASSAGGNQPQHF
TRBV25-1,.,CASKGTGSYEQYF
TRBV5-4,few,CASSPTQDKIEAFF
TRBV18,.,CASSLTGTARGGQETQYF
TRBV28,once,CASGEGNQPQHF
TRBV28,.,CASSLGQGIAGAFF
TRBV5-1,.,CASSPQPRRTEAFF
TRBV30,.,CAWSVFRRHHEYGTEAFF
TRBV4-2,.,CASRGLTDTQYF
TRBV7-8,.,CASRPTGANEKLFF
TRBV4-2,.,CASSPIGESRVDTQYF
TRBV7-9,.,CASSLDRDTQYF
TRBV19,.,CASSRQGVNEKLFF
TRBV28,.,CASSLWGTSGRNTQYF
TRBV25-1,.,CASSRTVSGNTIYF
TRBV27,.,CASSLFAGGTGELFF
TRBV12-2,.,CASRLDRGFGNTIYF
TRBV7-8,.,CASSLAGRLSSYNSPLHF